Below, 19 T cell receptor beta chains from the same sample are listed, as sequenced in a study of T cell responses to AZD1222 COVID-19 vaccine. The table came from immunoSEQ multiplex PCR; TCRdb's copy has only in-frame clones and leaves some out. The table lists approximately 90,000 clones, more than 75% of them singletons. Sequenced here: peripheral blood, sampled on day 0 of AZD1222 vaccination. Source of these receptors: an adult in good health.

V is TRBV19 and J is TRBJ1-5, with unresolved D. The V gene lost 3 bases and the J gene lost 8 bases, with 11 bases spanning the gap. The CDR3 has 13 amino acids. Germline-derived CDR1 and CDR2 are LNHDA and SQIVND (reference sequence). The chain's CDR3 is CASSIAMEKPQHF. DNA of the CDR3: TGTGCCAGTAGTATTGCTATGGAGAAGCCCCAGCATTTT.

This chain uses TRBV4-1 with TRBJ2-7; possibly TRBD2 for D (5 bases). Germline V gene data show CDR1 as MGHRA and CDR2 as YSYEKL. CDR3 length: 15 amino acids. With 1 base removed from V and 2 bases from J, the gap between germline ends came to 12 bases. Here the CDR3 reads CASSQVGGGAYEQYF. The CDR3 nucleotides read TGCGCCAGCAGCCAAGTAGGAGGTGGTGCCTACGAGCAGTACTTC.

The rearrangement joins TRBV6-2 or TRBV6-3 to TRBJ2-7; TRBD1 aligns across 8 bases. Germline V gene sequence: CDR1 MNHEY, CDR2 SVGEGT. This CDR3 region has 16 residues. V was pared by 0 bases and J by 7 bases, with 11 bases of the junction left unmatched. The CDR3 coding sequence is TGTGCCAGCAGTTACTCCGGAGCAGGGGGCGCAGGGGAGCAGTACTTC. Translating gives CASSYSGAGGAGEQYF.

The sample holds a few counts of this clone. V is TRBV28 and J is TRBJ2-1; D gene ambiguous. Per germline, CDR1 MDHEN and CDR2 SYDVKM. The CDR3 loop spans 14 amino acids. Trimming removed 2 bases at V and 6 bases at J, with 11 bases between. The CDR3 DNA reads as TGTGCCAGCAGTTTAGCTAGTTCCCCCAATGAGCAGTTCTTC. It is translated as CASSLASSPNEQFF.

This clone is a singleton in its sample. The rearrangement links TRBV6-6 to TRBJ2-1; the match to TRBD2 covers 9 bases. Germline CDR1 reads MNHNY; CDR2 reads SVGAGI (reference sequence). The CDR3 is made up of 16 amino acids. Trimming took 6 bases from V and 0 from J; bases not matched to a gene: 6. In DNA, the CDR3 is TGTGCCAGCAGAGTGACTAGCGGCAGCTCCTACAATGAGCAGTTCTTC. Translation gives CASRVTSGSSYNEQFF.

This sequence joins TRBV19 and TRBJ2-2, with 7 bases aligning to TRBD1. The V and J ends lost 7 bases and 0 bases, in that order; junction bases with no gene match: 14. Germline V gene sequence: CDR1 LNHDA, CDR2 SQIVND (reference sequence). This CDR3 is 18 amino acids long. The CDR3 DNA is TGTGCCAGTACCTCCCGGCCCGGTGGGACAGCGAACACCGGGGAGCTGTTTTTT. As protein: CASTSRPGGTANTGELFF.

The chain carries TRBV5-1 and TRBJ2-2, with a weak D call TRBD1 (6 bases). Germline V lookup: CDR1 SGHRS, CDR2 YFSETQ. V was shortened by 2 bases and J by 4 bases, with 9 bases between the two germline ends. The CDR3 runs to 14 residues. CDR3: CASSLRGITGELFF. The CDR3 DNA reads as TGCGCCAGCAGCTTAAGGGGGATCACCGGGGAGCTGTTTTTT. Full variable domain (outside the CDR3, taken from reference TRBV5-1 and TRBJ2-2): KAGVTQTPRYLIKTRGQQVTLSCSPISGHRSVSWYQQTPGQGLQFLFEYFSETQRNKGNFPGRFSGRQFSNSRSEMNVSTLELGDSALYLCASSLRGITGELFFGEGSRLTVL.

This clone appeared a few times. V is TRBV2 and J is TRBJ2-2; 10 bases align to TRBD1. Losses at the gene ends were 8 bases for V and 5 bases for J; bases not matched to a gene: 11. The germline V gene has CDR1 SNHLY and CDR2 FYNNEI. The CDR3 runs 16 residues. DNA of the CDR3: TGTGCCAGCCAAGCCCCTGGGACAGGGGTTACCGGGGAGCTGTTTTTT. Its protein product is CASQAPGTGVTGELFF.

This chain connects TRBV28 to TRBJ2-7, with 8 bases that match TRBD1. The CDR3 is made up of 13 amino acids. Germline CDR1 MDHEN, CDR2 SYDVKM. Unmatched junction bases numbered 4, after V lost 6 bases and J lost 3 bases. CDR3 bases: TGTGCCAGCAGATCGGGACAGGACTACGAGCAGTACTTC. It yields the protein CASRSGQDYEQYF.

This CDR3 reads CASSLGAGVPNEQFF. CDR3 DNA: TGCGCCAGCAGCTTAGGCGCGGGAGTTCCCAATGAGCAGTTCTTC. V usage is TRBV5-1 and J usage is TRBJ2-1; 7 bases align to TRBD2. Trimming removed 2 bases from V and 6 bases from J; junction bases left unmatched: 8. There are 15 residues in the CDR3. CDR1 is SGHRS, CDR2 YFSETQ, per germline.

This chain joins TRBV6-5 and TRBJ2-1; TRBD1 aligns across 7 bases. This CDR3 has 14 amino acids. Losses at the gene ends were 8 bases for V and 8 bases for J; bases not matched to a gene: 12. CDR1 and CDR2 (germline): MNHEY, SVGAGI. For the CDR3, the DNA is TGTGCCAGCGTCTCATCGACAGGGACGGATGAGCAGTTCTTC. Its translation is CASVSSTGTDEQFF.

V is TRBV18 and J is TRBJ2-5; D may be TRBD1 (5 bases). V was trimmed by 2 bases and J by 5 bases, leaving 12 bases between them. Per germline, CDR1 KGHSH and CDR2 LQKENI. CDR3 length: 14 amino acids. The CDR3 region is CASSPIPGKETQYF. CDR3 DNA sequence: TGTGCCAGCTCACCAATCCCAGGGAAGGAGACCCAGTACTTC.

The rearrangement uses TRBV9 and TRBJ2-1; TRBD2 aligns across 12 bases. This CDR3 contains 15 residues. With V trimmed by 2 bases and J by 9 bases, 6 bases remained unmatched. Germline V lookup: CDR1 SGDLS, CDR2 YYNGEE. This CDR3 reads CASSVTSGGHSEQFF. The DNA for the CDR3 is TGTGCCAGCAGCGTGACTAGCGGGGGCCATAGTGAGCAGTTCTTC.

The chain recombines TRBV21-1 with TRBJ2-3; no DNA check was done on the table's D call, TRBD2. TRBV21-1 is a pseudogene segment. The CDR3 is 16 residues long. As DNA, the CDR3 is TGTGCCAGCAGCAGGCTAGCGGGGGAGGACACAGATACGCAGTATTTT. It codes for CASSRLAGEDTDTQYF.

The chain has TRBV29-1 and TRBJ1-4, with TRBD1 as a possible D gene (5 bases). The CDR3 contains 14 residues. V lost 6 bases and J lost 4, with 15 bases in between. The germline V gene encodes CDR1 SQVTM and CDR2 ANQGSEA. The CDR3 DNA reads as TGCAGCGTGGCCGGAACGGGGCTTAATGAAAAACTGTTTTTT. Translation: CSVAGTGLNEKLFF.

This clone was counted once. The V call is TRBV9, the J call TRBJ2-1; the D gene is possibly TRBD2 (5 bases). Trimming pared 3 bases from V and 7 bases from J, leaving 14 bases between. CDR3 length: 14 amino acids. Germline V gene data show CDR1 as SGDLS and CDR2 as YYNGEE. CDR3 loop: CASSAEGWVNEQFF. CDR3 coding DNA: TGTGCCAGCAGCGCTGAGGGATGGGTAAATGAGCAGTTCTTC.

The V call is TRBV28, the J call TRBJ1-2; maybe TRBD1 (6 bases). The length of the CDR3 is 15 residues. The V end lost 4 bases, the J end lost 0 bases, and 12 bases lay between the germline ends. CDR1 and CDR2 (germline): MDHEN, SYDVKM. The chain's CDR3 is CASSSRDTPNYGYTF. CDR3 in DNA: TGTGCCAGCAGTTCGAGGGACACCCCTAACTATGGCTACACCTTC.

The chain is built from TRBV14 and TRBJ2-7, with D perhaps given as TRBD1 or TRBD2 (5 bases each). Germline V gene data show CDR1 as SGHDN and CDR2 as FVKESK. V shed 0 bases and J shed 3 bases, with 15 bases lying between them. This CDR3 is 16 amino acids long. The CDR3 DNA follows: TGTGCCAGCAGCCAAGACCCCAGGGAGTTCGGCTACGAGCAGTACTTC. It yields the protein CASSQDPREFGYEQYF.

The chain joins TRBV19 to TRBJ2-5; 9 bases are a match to TRBD2. The germline CDR1 and CDR2 sequences are LNHDA and SQIVND (reference sequence). The CDR3 totals 16 residues. The ends lost 6 bases at V and 4 bases at J; junction bases unmatched: 12. As DNA, the CDR3 is TGTGCCAGTAGCGGTAGCGGGGGCCGCGGGGGAGAGACCCAGTACTTC. Amino acid sequence: CASSGSGGRGGETQYF.